The 19 T cell receptor beta chains presented below share a single source sample, sequenced in a study of shared clonotypes between healthy human individuals. It was CD45RO-negative cells, positively selected for CCR7, that made up naive CD8 cells, with terminally differentiated effector memory CD45RA+ cells excluded. This table comes from immunoSEQ multiplex PCR, and its TCRdb copy is limited to in-frame clones, with some not included. Of under 850,000 clones in the sample, 92% are singletons; the top ten hold 20% to 30%. Sequencing was done on a sample of naive CD8+ T cells sorted from blood. The receptors derive from a man in his thirties or forties in good health.

This sequence joins TRBV25-1 and TRBJ2-3; TRBD1 matches 7 bases. The V gene's germline CDR1 is MGHDK and CDR2 SYGVNS. This CDR3 region has 16 residues. The ends lost 6 bases at V and 2 bases at J; junction bases unmatched: 11. The CDR3 loop reads CASRPTGTAFTDTQYF. CDR3 DNA: TGTGCCAGCAGGCCCACCGGGACAGCGTTCACAGATACGCAGTATTTT.

This sequence joins TRBV5-1 and TRBJ2-4; TRBD2 agrees at 8 bases. The V gene end was trimmed by 0 bases and the J gene end by 6 bases; junction bases not matched to a gene: 8. CDR3 length: 16 amino acids. The germline CDR1 and CDR2 sequences are SGHRS and YFSETQ. For the CDR3, the DNA is TGCGCCAGCAGCTTGGCCGACGGGAGGGCCGGAAACATTCAGTACTTC. Translating it yields CASSLADGRAGNIQYF.

The gene calls are TRBV21-1 and TRBJ2-5; the table's D call TRBD2 went unverified against the DNA. TRBV21-1 is a known pseudogene. This CDR3 contains 16 residues. The CDR3 region is CASSPFHGLGRRTQYF. DNA for the CDR3: TGTGCCAGCAGCCCATTCCACGGACTCGGTCGCAGGACCCAGTACTTC.

The chain recombines TRBV7-9 with TRBJ2-5; 8 bases map to TRBD2. This CDR3 has 16 residues. With V trimmed by 4 bases and J by 4 bases, 11 bases remained unmatched. Per germline, CDR1 SEHNR and CDR2 FQNEAQ (reference sequence). The CDR3 nucleotides are TGTGCCAGCAGCTCCCCCGGGGGGCTAGCGGGAGAGACCCAGTACTTC. It encodes CASSSPGGLAGETQYF.

This clone was observed a single time. The chain has TRBV28 and TRBJ2-2; 8 bases agree with TRBD2. J gave up 9 bases and V 6 bases, and 27 bases lay outside the gene matches. The CDR3 totals 20 residues. Germline V CDR1 and CDR2: MDHEN, SYDVKM. As DNA, the CDR3 is TGTGCCAGCAGCTTACGCCCAGGGGCTTTCGGTACGGGAGGGCCCCGGGAGCTGTTTTTT. This encodes CASSLRPGAFGTGGPRELFF.

This chain uses TRBV7-6 with TRBJ1-1; 7 nucleotides align to TRBD1. V was clipped by 5 bases and J by 4 bases; unmatched bases: 7. The CDR3 covers 14 residues. Germline V gene lookup returns CDR1 SGHVS and CDR2 FNYEAQ. For the CDR3, the DNA is TGTGCCAGCAGCAAACGACAGGGAGGCACTGAAGCTTTCTTT. This gives the protein CASSKRQGGTEAFF.

This clone was seen a handful of times. Different DNA sequences within this sample yield the same CDR3. The chain is built from TRBV27 and TRBJ2-7; weak D call: TRBD1 (5 bases). Germline assignment: CDR1 MNHEY and CDR2 SMNVEV (reference sequence). The CDR3 runs 13 residues. Trimming shortened V by 5 bases and J by 0 bases, and 8 bases separated the two germline ends. Here the CDR3 reads CASSRTSSYEQYF. CDR3 nucleotide sequence: TGTGCCAGCAGTCGGACAAGCTCCTACGAGCAGTACTTC.

The rearrangement joins TRBV14 to TRBJ2-3; 13 nucleotides agree with TRBD2. The V gene's germline CDR1 is SGHDN and CDR2 FVKESK. The CDR3 has 18 residues. J gave up 0 bases and V 4 bases, and 7 bases lay outside the gene matches. CDR3 protein: CASSPGLAGPWSTDTQYF. CDR3 in DNA: TGTGCCAGCAGCCCGGGACTAGCGGGGCCCTGGAGCACAGATACGCAGTATTTT.

The chain uses TRBV29-1 and TRBJ2-1, with TRBD2 identical over 9 bases. V was pared by 2 bases and J by 9 bases, with 5 bases of the junction left unmatched. The germline V gene has CDR1 SQVTM and CDR2 ANQGSEA. CDR3 length: 13 amino acids. CDR3 nucleotide sequence: TGCAGCGTTGAACTAGCGGGATCCATTGAGCAGTTCTTC. Translating it yields CSVELAGSIEQFF.

V is TRBV5-4 and J is TRBJ1-2; D perhaps matches TRBD1 (5 bases). The length of the CDR3 is 14 residues. V lost 4 bases, J lost 4 bases, and 14 bases lay in between. Per the germline V gene, CDR1 is SGHNT and CDR2 is YYREEE (reference sequence). For the CDR3, the DNA is TGTGCCAGCAGCCCCAGAGGGGAGAGCTATGGCTACACCTTC. It encodes CASSPRGESYGYTF. Supplemented by reference TRBV5-4 and TRBJ1-2, the full variable domain reads ETGVTQSPTHLIKTRGQQVTLRCSSQSGHNTVSWYQQALGQGPQFIFQYYREEENGRGNFPPRFSGLQFPNYSSELNVNALELDDSALYLCASSPRGESYGYTFGSGTRLTVV.

This chain joins TRBV2 and TRBJ2-1, with 10 bases lining up with TRBD2. CDR1 is SNHLY, CDR2 FYNNEI, per germline. The CDR3 is made up of 13 amino acids. Germline trimming cut 10 bases from V and 3 bases from J; bases unmatched to any gene: 3. The CDR3 spells CATASGGYNEQFF. CDR3 DNA sequence: TGTGCCACGGCTAGCGGGGGCTACAATGAGCAGTTCTTC.

Worth noting for this clone: Other nucleotide sequences in the sample specify the same CDR3. The chain is built from TRBV4-1 and TRBJ2-7, with D possibly TRBD2 on 5 matching bases. The CDR3 consists of 11 residues. From germline, CDR1 is MGHRA and CDR2 YSYEKL. V lost 1 base to trimming and J lost 7 bases, with 5 bases between them. CDR3 nucleotides: TGCGCCAGCAGCCAAGGGAGGGAGCAGTACTTC. It specifies CASSQGREQYF.

V gene TRBV7-8 combines with J gene TRBJ1-2; TRBD1 aligns across 8 bases. With 1 base clipped from V and 4 bases from J, the junction kept 5 bases outside the gene matches. The CDR3 contains 15 residues. CDR1 and CDR2 (germline): SGHVS, FQNEAQ. CDR3 DNA sequence: TGTGCCAGCAGCTTAGTACAGGGGGTTAGCTATGGCTACACCTTC. Translation gives CASSLVQGVSYGYTF.

The V call is TRBV5-1, the J call TRBJ2-1, with unresolved D. This CDR3 has 13 amino acids. Per germline, CDR1 SGHRS and CDR2 YFSETQ. Trimming removed 0 bases at V and 4 bases at J, with 5 bases between. CDR3 bases: TGCGCCAGCAGCTTGGATAATTACAATGAGCAGTTCTTC. Residues: CASSLDNYNEQFF.

The chain couples TRBV7-9 to TRBJ2-1; D gene unclear. V was clipped by 10 bases and J by 0 bases, with 7 bases between them. Germline CDR1 and CDR2: SEHNR and FQNEAQ (reference sequence). The CDR3 loop spans 12 amino acids. The CDR3 DNA reads as TGTGCCATTTCAAGCTCCTACAATGAGCAGTTCTTC. Protein sequence: CAISSSYNEQFF.

This clone was counted between two and nine times. The V gene is TRBV2, the J gene TRBJ2-3; 7 nucleotides agree with TRBD2. V lost 6 bases and J lost 2; bases outside the gene matches: 11. The germline V gene has CDR1 SNHLY and CDR2 FYNNEI. This CDR3 has 16 residues. The CDR3 spells CASRGEAGPFTDTQYF. The CDR3 region has the DNA TGTGCCAGCAGGGGGGAAGCGGGACCCTTCACAGATACGCAGTATTTT.

The chain joins TRBV7-8 to TRBJ1-2, with TRBD1 matching 11 bases. The germline gives CDR1 SGHVS, CDR2 FQNEAQ. Trimming removed 2 bases from V and 3 bases from J; junction bases left unmatched: 2. The CDR3 spans 15 residues. The CDR3 here is CASSLLGQGDYGYTF. The CDR3 DNA is TGTGCCAGCAGCTTACTGGGACAGGGGGACTATGGCTACACCTTC.

The chain employs TRBV30 and TRBJ1-2, with a weak D call TRBD1 (5 bases). Germline V lookup: CDR1 GTSNPN, CDR2 SVGIG (reference sequence). V was shortened by 0 bases and J by 12 bases, with 14 bases between the two germline ends. This CDR3 comprises 12 residues. The CDR3 is CAWSVILTGHTF. Written as DNA, the CDR3 is TGTGCCTGGAGTGTAATTCTCACAGGCCACACCTTC. Drawing the rest from reference TRBV30 and TRBJ1-2, the complete variable domain is SQTIHQWPATLVQPVGSPLSLECTVEGTSNPNLYWYRQAAGRGLQLLFYSVGIGQISSEVPQNLSASRPQDRQFILSSKKLLLSDSGFYLCAWSVILTGHTFGSGTRLTVV.

This clone appeared once. This rearrangement joins TRBV11-2 to TRBJ2-1, with D perhaps TRBD1 or TRBD2 (5 bases each). CDR3 size: 14 residues. Per germline, CDR1 SGHAT and CDR2 FQNNGV. V was clipped by 0 bases and J by 8 bases, with 11 bases between them. The CDR3 loop reads CASSLETQGDEQFF. The CDR3 DNA sequence: TGTGCCAGCAGCTTAGAGACGCAGGGAGATGAGCAGTTCTTC.